One sample yielded the 26 T cell receptor beta chains listed below, sequenced in a study of molecular identifiers for immune sequencing clone quantification. TCRdb re-called the PCR reads with MiXCR, one entry per CDR3 protein. The sample has around 480,000 distinct CDR3 sequences; less than 30% are singletons. Sequences were obtained from naive CD8+ T cells from blood, with Jurkat cell RNA spiked in. The subset was: FACS-sorted CD8+CD4-CCR7+CD45RA+ naive T cells. The receptors were sampled from a human donor in good health. Some libraries in this study had Jurkat cell RNA spiked in.

As to this clonotype: A junction boundary mismatches the germline segment, possibly from a read error. J is TRBJ1-1 and V is TRBV5-6; D remains ambiguous. The CDR3 length is 12 residues. CDR1 SGHDT and CDR2 YYEEEE come from the germline V gene. The CDR3 loop reads CASSSSWQEALF. DNA for the CDR3: TGTGCCAGCAGCAGCTCCTGGCAGGAAGCTCTCTTT. The full variable domain, its missing parts supplied by reference TRBV5-6 and TRBJ1-1, is DAGVTQSPTHLIKTRGQQVTLRCSPKSGHDTVSWYQQALGQGPQFIFQYYEEEERQRGNFPDRFSGHQFPNYSSELNVNALLLGDSALYLCASSSSWQEALFGQGTRLTVV.

As for this clonotype: Being one base from a much bigger clone, this may be a read error. CDR3 in amino acids: CASTISGAIVLTF. The CDR3 nucleotides read TGTGCCAGCACTATCTCTGGGGCCATCGTCCTGACTTTC. The V call is TRBV9, the J call TRBJ2-6; D possibly corresponds to TRBD1 (5 bases). Germline V gives CDR1 SGDLS, CDR2 YYNGEE. The CDR3 has 13 amino acids.

This clonotype was observed many times. The rearrangement joins TRBV21-1 to TRBJ1-1; TRBD1 is the table's D call, not checked against the DNA. TRBV21-1 is given as a pseudogene. The CDR3 contains 17 residues. CDR3 residues: CASSKYTGDFFNTEAFF. The CDR3, as DNA: TGTGCCAGCAGCAAATACACGGGGGATTTCTTCAACACTGAAGCTTTCTTT.

This clonotype was detected once. A much larger clone differs from this one at a single base, so this may be a read error. It is likely a read error, because the conserved phenylalanine at the end of the CDR3 is missing. The rearrangement links TRBV4-2 to TRBJ2-7, with 11 positions matching TRBD1. The CDR3 has 14 residues. CDR1 is LGHNA, CDR2 YNFKEQ, per germline. The V segment lost 3 bases and the J segment 6 bases; nucleotides outside the gene matches: 4. CDR3 DNA: TGTGCCAGCAGCCACGGACAGGGGGCGTTCGAGCAGTACTAC. Encoded protein: CASSHGQGAFEQYY.

About this clonotype itself: This may arise from a read error, as a much more abundant clone is one base away. This chain connects TRBV5-1 to TRBJ2-7; no clear D. The CDR3 totals 15 residues. Trimming pared 4 bases from V and 3 bases from J, leaving 17 bases between. The germline gives CDR1 SGHRS, CDR2 YFSETQ. DNA for the CDR3: TGCGCCAGCAGCCCGGCGGATGAGGCGAGCTACGAGCAGTACTTC. Protein sequence: CASSPADEASYEQYF.

With respect to this clonotype: A junction end diverges from the germline sequence, so it may reflect a read error. The chain links TRBV4-1 to TRBJ1-5, with no clear D. Germline CDR1 MGHRA, CDR2 YSYEKL. The CDR3 runs to 14 residues. This chain's CDR3 is CASSPGQSNLPQHF. DNA for the CDR3: TGCGCCAGCAGCCCGGGCCAGAGCAATCTGCCCCAGCATTTT.

This clonotype was detected many times. The rearrangement uses TRBV5-6 and TRBJ2-5; no clear D gene. V lost 0 bases to trimming and J lost 3 bases, with 6 bases between them. The germline V gene has CDR1 SGHDT and CDR2 YYEEEE. The CDR3 covers 13 residues. CDR3 in DNA: TGTGCCAGCAGCTTGGACTTTGAAGAGACCCAGTACTTC. Translating it yields CASSLDFEETQYF. The complete variable domain, with remaining parts taken from reference TRBV5-6 and TRBJ2-5, reads DAGVTQSPTHLIKTRGQQVTLRCSPKSGHDTVSWYQQALGQGPQFIFQYYEEEERQRGNFPDRFSGHQFPNYSSELNVNALLLGDSALYLCASSLDFEETQYFGPGTRLLVL.

In its sample, this clonotype was seen a few times. This chain links TRBV5-1 with TRBJ2-1, with TRBD2 identical over 8 bases. The CDR3 is 15 amino acids. Germline trimming cut 4 bases from V and 6 bases from J; bases unmatched to any gene: 9. The germline CDR1 and CDR2 sequences are SGHRS and YFSETQ. CDR3 protein: CASSASVAGSNEQFF. CDR3 coding DNA: TGCGCCAGCAGCGCCAGTGTAGCGGGGTCCAATGAGCAGTTCTTC.

In this sample, this clonotype turned up a few times. CDR3 residues: CASSEGQGHLYEQYF. CDR3 DNA sequence: TGTGCCAGCAGTGAAGGACAGGGGCACCTCTACGAGCAGTACTTC. The V gene is TRBV25-1, the J gene TRBJ2-7; 9 bases are a match to TRBD1. V lost 2 bases and J lost 3; bases outside the gene matches: 5. Germline V gene sequence: CDR1 MGHDK, CDR2 SYGVNS. CDR3 length: 15 residues.

This clonotype has only a few counts. This chain connects TRBV4-3 to TRBJ2-1; a possible D gene is TRBD2 (5 bases). The CDR3 length is 15 residues. V lost 3 bases, J lost 2 bases, and 11 bases lay in between. Germline lookup yields CDR1 LGHNA and CDR2 YSLEER. CDR3 nucleotides: TGCGCCAGCAGCCAGCGAGCGGATACCTACAATGAGCAGTTCTTC. It encodes CASSQRADTYNEQFF.

At least ten counts were recorded for this clonotype. The rearrangement uses TRBV27 and TRBJ1-1; maybe TRBD1 (6 bases). The CDR3 loop spans 14 amino acids. Between the trimmed V and J ends, which lost 3 bases and 0 bases, there was a span of 8 bases. Germline assignment: CDR1 MNHEY and CDR2 SMNVEV (reference sequence). The CDR3 nucleotides read TGTGCCAGCAGTTTCGGACAGATGAACACTGAAGCTTTCTTT. As protein: CASSFGQMNTEAFF.

Comment on this clonotype: The junction does not match germline at one end; this may be a read error. The rearrangement uses TRBV7-9 and TRBJ2-7, with 10 bases lining up with TRBD2. This CDR3 has 16 amino acids. From germline, CDR1 is SEHNR and CDR2 FQNEAQ (reference sequence). The DNA for the CDR3 is TGTGCCAGCAGCCCCGGGGAAGGACTAGCGGCCTACGCGCAGTACTTC. Its protein is CASSPGEGLAAYAQYF.

The chain combines TRBV27 with TRBJ1-1; D call uncertain. Germline V gene data show CDR1 as MNHEY and CDR2 as SMNVEV (reference sequence). V lost 2 bases, J lost 0 bases, and 10 bases lay in between. CDR3 length: 15 residues. This chain's CDR3 is CASSLQAGLNTEAFF. The CDR3 coding sequence is TGTGCCAGCAGTTTACAGGCCGGGCTGAACACTGAAGCTTTCTTT.

The chain couples TRBV6-2 or TRBV6-3 to TRBJ1-1; 9 bases agree with TRBD1. This CDR3 has 14 residues. With 6 bases clipped from V and 10 bases from J, the junction kept 12 bases outside the gene matches. CDR1 MNHEY and CDR2 SVGEGT come from the germline V gene. CDR3 DNA sequence: TGTGCCAGCAGGGACCGGGACAGGGTCTTTGGAGCTTTCTTT. It specifies CASRDRDRVFGAFF.

As to this clonotype: Since the CDR3 does not end with the conserved phenylalanine or tryptophan, this likely comes from a read error. This chain connects TRBV6-5 to TRBJ1-1; TRBD1 agrees at 7 bases. This CDR3 contains 15 residues. Germline trimming cut 6 bases from V and 0 bases from J; bases unmatched to any gene: 7. The germline CDR1 and CDR2 sequences are MNHEY and SVGAGI. CDR3 sequence: CASSPGTAMNTEAFS. The CDR3 DNA follows: TGTGCCAGCAGCCCCGGGACAGCAATGAACACTGAAGCTTTCTCT.

A few counts support this clonotype. The chain couples TRBV7-9 to TRBJ2-2; D remains ambiguous. The germline V and J ends were trimmed by 5 bases and 3 bases, with 7 bases remaining between them. Germline V gives CDR1 SEHNR, CDR2 FQNEAQ (reference sequence). The CDR3 runs 13 residues. The CDR3 sequence: CASSASYTGELFF. In DNA, the CDR3 is TGTGCCAGCAGCGCCAGTTACACCGGGGAGCTGTTTTTT.

The chain employs TRBV27 and TRBJ2-7; 7 positions match TRBD1. Germline-derived CDR1 and CDR2 are MNHEY and SMNVEV (reference sequence). This CDR3 region has 15 residues. J lost 0 bases, V lost 0 bases, and 2 bases had no gene match. CDR3 sequence reads: CASSLSGDSSYEQYF. The CDR3 nucleotides are TGTGCCAGCAGTTTATCGGGGGACAGCTCCTACGAGCAGTACTTC.

Concerning this clonotype: A single base separates this from a much larger clone, so it may be a read error. This sequence joins TRBV29-1 and TRBJ2-5, with D perhaps TRBD2 (6 bases). Between the trimmed V and J ends, which lost 6 bases and 7 bases, there was a span of 21 bases. Germline values: CDR1 SQVTM, CDR2 ANQGSEA. The length of the CDR3 is 14 residues. CDR3 amino acids: CSVVPGTVGGTQYF. CDR3 coding DNA: TGCAGCGTCGTCCCGGGCACAGTGGGAGGGACCCAGTACTTC.

As concerns this clonotype: At one of its ends the junction is not consistent with the germline gene, which may arise from a read error. This chain uses TRBV4-3 with TRBJ1-3; D is possibly TRBD1 (5 bases). CDR1 is LGHNA and CDR2 is YSLEER in the germline V gene. The CDR3 covers 18 residues. CDR3 protein: CANSPGLRDSKTGNTIYF. CDR3 coding DNA: TGCGCCAACAGCCCGGGACTTCGGGACTCGAAGACTGGAAACACCATATATTTT.

The V call is TRBV30, the J call TRBJ1-5; D call uncertain. V lost 0 bases to trimming and J lost 7 bases, with 16 bases between them. From germline, CDR1 is GTSNPN and CDR2 SVGIG (reference sequence). The CDR3 extends over 15 amino acids. The CDR3 DNA is TGTGCCTGGAGTGTACGAGGAACGGGCACCCAGCCCCAGCATTTT. It encodes CAWSVRGTGTQPQHF.

The chain employs TRBV4-1 and TRBJ1-5; possibly TRBD1 for D (5 bases). The CDR3 totals 15 residues. The V end was cut by 1 base, the J end by 5 bases, with 12 bases between. The germline CDR1 and CDR2 sequences are MGHRA and YSYEKL. The CDR3 coding sequence is TGCGCCAGCAGCCAAGCGTTGGGGCAGGATCAGCCCCAGCATTTT. Protein sequence: CASSQALGQDQPQHF.

Details on this clonotype: With a much larger clone just one base away, this may be a read error. The J gene is TRBJ1-3, the V gene TRBV12-3 or TRBV12-4; D is perhaps TRBD1 (6 bases). The CDR3 consists of 16 residues. The CDR3 DNA follows: TGTGCCAGCAGTGGAGTACTACAGGGTCCCGGAACCACCATATATTTT. This sequence encodes CASSGVLQGPGTTIYF.

This clonotype was detected once. A read error may produce the germline difference seen at one junction end. V gene TRBV9 combines with J gene TRBJ1-1; the D gene is possibly TRBD1 (5 bases). The CDR3 has 15 amino acids. CDR1 and CDR2 from the germline V gene are SGDLS and YYNGEE. Here the CDR3 DNA reads TGTGCCAGCAGCTCCCGGGGGATGGCGGACACTGTAGCTTTCTTT. Its translation: CASSSRGMADTVAFF.

This clonotype was seen just once. The chain recombines TRBV11-2 with TRBJ2-1; the D gene is possibly TRBD2 (5 bases). The CDR3 contains 13 residues. The germline V gene has CDR1 SGHAT and CDR2 FQNNGV. Trimming took 7 bases from V and 0 from J, leaving 7 bases between them. The CDR3 region is CASKAVSYNEQFF. The CDR3 nucleotides read TGTGCCAGCAAAGCGGTCTCCTACAATGAGCAGTTCTTC.

Notes on this clonotype: This may stem from a read error, because a much larger clone lies one nucleotide away. This likely comes from a read error, as the CDR3 has no conserved phenylalanine or tryptophan at its end. The chain couples TRBV25-1 to TRBJ2-3; 9 bases line up with TRBD2. This CDR3 region has 14 residues. Germline trimming cut 3 bases from V and 6 bases from J; bases unmatched to any gene: 4. Germline V gives CDR1 MGHDK, CDR2 SYGVNS. The CDR3 coding sequence is TGTGCCAGCAGTGAGGGACTAGCCCCTGATACGCAGTATCTT. Translating gives CASSEGLAPDTQYL.

CDR3: CASRRVLVVYPDTQYF. The CDR3 nucleotides read TGTGCCAGCAGGAGGGTCCTTGTGGTTTATCCAGATACGCAGTATTTT. The rearrangement joins TRBV6-1 to TRBJ2-3; D may be TRBD2 (5 bases). Deletions cut 6 bases from V and 4 bases from J, with 20 bases between. Per the germline V gene, CDR1 is MNHNS and CDR2 is SASEGT. The CDR3 contains 16 residues.